The next 22 T cell receptor beta chains were all read from a single sample in a study of T cells after somatic rescue of genetic block. The protocol was immunoSEQ multiplex PCR, while the TCRdb copy is restricted to in-frame clones and leaves out a portion. The table includes 80,000 to 90,000 clones, about 87% detected once. Input material: peripheral blood mononuclear cells (PBMCs). Source of these receptors: a woman between 18 and 29 years old.

This clone was detected a few times. This chain connects TRBV5-1 to TRBJ2-2, with 9 bases lining up with TRBD2. V gave up 0 bases and J gave up 4 bases; unmatched junction bases: 4. CDR1 is SGHRS, CDR2 YFSETQ, per germline. The CDR3 spans 16 residues. The CDR3 DNA follows: TGCGCCAGCAGCTTGGTGGCGGGAGGGCCCACCGGGGAGCTGTTTTTT. Amino acid sequence: CASSLVAGGPTGELFF.

This clone has only one observation. V is TRBV6-1 and J is TRBJ1-4; TRBD1 aligns across 7 bases. The CDR3 length is 15 residues. The ends lost 6 bases at V and 0 bases at J; junction bases unmatched: 4. The germline CDR1 and CDR2 sequences are MNHNS and SASEGT. This CDR3 is CASSVDRATNEKLFF. The CDR3 nucleotides are TGTGCCAGCAGCGTCGACAGGGCAACTAATGAAAAACTGTTTTTT.

This chain joins TRBV28 and TRBJ2-4, with D tentatively TRBD1 (6 bases). The V gene lost 2 bases and the J gene lost 8 bases, with 10 bases spanning the gap. From germline, CDR1 is MDHEN and CDR2 SYDVKM. The CDR3 is 13 amino acids. For the CDR3, the DNA is TGTGCCAGCAGTTTAGGGGGCAGTGACATTCAGTACTTC. It yields the protein CASSLGGSDIQYF.

The chain combines TRBV6-5 with TRBJ2-7, with D unresolved. CDR1 and CDR2 from the germline V gene are MNHEY and SVGAGI. CDR3 length: 14 residues. V was pared by 7 bases and J by 6 bases, with 19 bases between. CDR3 in DNA: TGTGCCAGCACCCCCGGGCTAGGAATCGTCGAGCAGTACTTC. Protein: CASTPGLGIVEQYF.

V is TRBV10-3 and J is TRBJ2-7, with 7 bases lining up with TRBD2. The V gene's germline CDR1 is ENHRY and CDR2 SYGVKD. V was clipped by 1 base and J by 0 bases; unmatched bases: 12. The length of the CDR3 is 18 residues. Here the CDR3 DNA reads TGTGCCATCAGTGAGTTTCCTAGCGGAGTGGGGACCTCCTACGAGCAGTACTTC. Translated: CAISEFPSGVGTSYEQYF.

J is TRBJ1-1 and V is TRBV11-2; no clear D gene. The CDR3 runs 13 residues. Per the germline V gene, CDR1 is SGHAT and CDR2 is FQNNGV. Trimming shortened V by 3 bases and J by 2 bases, and 7 bases separated the two germline ends. The DNA for the CDR3 is TGTGCCAGCAGCTTGAAGGTAAACACTGAAGCTTTCTTT. It encodes CASSLKVNTEAFF.

The chain joins TRBV5-5 to TRBJ2-5; tentatively, D is TRBD2 (5 bases). The germline V and J ends were trimmed by 7 bases and 5 bases, with 18 bases remaining between them. Germline V CDR1 and CDR2: SGHKS, YYEKEE (reference sequence). The CDR3 runs to 14 residues. The CDR3 bases are TGTGCCAGCTCCGCTCCGGGGTTGGGGGAGACCCAGTACTTC. Encoded protein: CASSAPGLGETQYF.

The chain carries TRBV6-5 and TRBJ2-7, with 8 bases fitting TRBD1. Trimming at V came to 6 bases and at J to 2 bases, leaving 6 bases not matched to a gene. The CDR3 sequence is 14 residues long. Germline V gives CDR1 MNHEY, CDR2 SVGAGI. The CDR3 is CASSRQGMTYEQYF. The CDR3 nucleotides read TGTGCCAGCAGCAGACAGGGGATGACCTACGAGCAGTACTTC.

The genes are TRBV7-9 and TRBJ2-5; D is undetermined. CDR3 size: 17 residues. The V end lost 4 bases, the J end lost 5 bases, and 23 bases lay between the germline ends. The germline CDR1 and CDR2 sequences are SEHNR and FQNEAQ (reference sequence). The CDR3: CASSSTLPTPTRETQYF. CDR3 DNA sequence: TGTGCCAGCAGCTCCACCCTCCCAACCCCCACAAGGGAGACCCAGTACTTC.

This chain joins TRBV6-1 and TRBJ2-7, with D tentatively TRBD1 or TRBD2 (7 bases each). This CDR3 is built from 20 residues. Germline CDR1 MNHNS, CDR2 SASEGT. V was pared by 4 bases and J by 7 bases, with 35 bases between. DNA of the CDR3: TGTGCCAGCAGTGCCGCTCGATTTCCCGGGGCCAGGGGGGGGTATATAGAGCAGTACTTC. It is translated as CASSAARFPGARGGYIEQYF.

The V gene is TRBV6-4, the J gene TRBJ2-3, with 14 bases lining up with TRBD2. J gave up 5 bases and V 4 bases, and 5 bases lay outside the gene matches. Germline V gene sequence: CDR1 MRHNA, CDR2 SNTAGT. The CDR3 is 16 amino acids. The CDR3 coding sequence is TGTGCCAGCAGTGCCGGGACTAGCGGGAGATTAGATACGCAGTATTTT. It yields the protein CASSAGTSGRLDTQYF.

The gene calls are TRBV9 and TRBJ2-7; D may be TRBD2 (6 bases). CDR1 is SGDLS and CDR2 is YYNGEE in the germline V gene. The CDR3 runs 15 residues. V gave up 0 bases and J gave up 6 bases, with 16 bases separating them. CDR3 in amino acids: CASSVGSSGGVEQYF. CDR3 bases: TGTGCCAGCAGCGTAGGGAGTAGCGGCGGCGTCGAGCAGTACTTC.

The gene calls are TRBV28 and TRBJ1-5; D not resolved. Germline lookup yields CDR1 MDHEN and CDR2 SYDVKM. V was shortened by 3 bases and J by 5 bases, with 8 bases between the two germline ends. The CDR3 is 13 amino acids. CDR3 bases: TGTGCCAGCAGTTTGGTAGTAGATCAGCCCCAGCATTTT. This encodes CASSLVVDQPQHF.

The V gene is TRBV10-3, the J gene TRBJ2-1; D unclear. V dropped 2 bases and J dropped 7 bases, with 3 bases sitting between them. Germline V gene data show CDR1 as ENHRY and CDR2 as SYGVKD. The CDR3 is 11 amino acids. CDR3: CAISETNEQFF. The DNA of the CDR3 is TGTGCCATCAGTGAGACGAATGAGCAGTTCTTC.

The chain combines TRBV5-4 with TRBJ2-6; the D gene is possibly TRBD2 (6 bases). This CDR3 spans 18 amino acids. Germline assignment: CDR1 SGHNT and CDR2 YYREEE (reference sequence). V dropped 2 bases and J dropped 3 bases, with 18 bases sitting between them. The CDR3 DNA reads as TGTGCCAGCAGCTTTGGAGGGACCCTGCCTTTTGGGGCCAACGTCCTGACTTTC. Translation: CASSFGGTLPFGANVLTF.

The chain links TRBV6-5 to TRBJ1-2, with unresolved D. V shed 4 bases and J shed 5 bases, with 8 bases lying between them. From germline, CDR1 is MNHEY and CDR2 SVGAGI. The length of the CDR3 is 12 residues. CDR3 nucleotide sequence: TGTGCCAGCAGTTCCGATAGTTATGGCTACACCTTC. Translated: CASSSDSYGYTF.

The V call is TRBV28, the J call TRBJ2-3, with D hard to call. With 7 bases removed from V and 4 bases from J, the gap between germline ends came to 18 bases. CDR1 is MDHEN and CDR2 is SYDVKM in the germline V gene. This CDR3 has 15 residues. In DNA form, the CDR3 reads TGTGCCAGCACCGGGCGGTTCGGTCGGGCAGATACGCAGTATTTT. The encoded protein is CASTGRFGRADTQYF.

The chain links TRBV6-4 to TRBJ2-3, with 11 bases identical to TRBD2. With 5 bases clipped from V and 4 bases from J, the junction kept 5 bases outside the gene matches. Germline CDR1 and CDR2: MRHNA and SNTAGT. The CDR3 extends over 15 amino acids. CDR3 coding DNA: TGTGCCAGCAGTCTACTAGCGGGAGTGGCAGATACGCAGTATTTT. This gives the protein CASSLLAGVADTQYF.

The chain is built from TRBV15 and TRBJ1-5; D gene ambiguous. This CDR3 region has 12 residues. V gave up 5 bases and J gave up 9 bases, with 11 bases separating them. Germline loops: CDR1 LNHNV, CDR2 YYDKDF (reference sequence). This CDR3 reads CATSDAGRPQHF. The CDR3 region has the DNA TGTGCCACCAGCGACGCCGGGCGGCCCCAGCATTTT.

This clone was observed a handful of times. The V call is TRBV2, the J call TRBJ1-5; no clear D gene. CDR1 and CDR2 from the germline V gene are SNHLY and FYNNEI. V gave up 5 bases and J gave up 1 base, with 3 bases separating them. The CDR3 contains 12 residues. The CDR3 loop is CASSPSNQPQHF. The DNA for the CDR3 is TGTGCCAGCAGTCCGAGCAATCAGCCCCAGCATTTT.

The chain is built from TRBV18 and TRBJ2-2; TRBD2 is a possible D gene (5 bases). The ends were cut back, 1 base at V and 6 bases at J, with 9 bases in the middle. The germline V gene encodes CDR1 KGHSH and CDR2 LQKENI. This CDR3 contains 14 residues. CDR3 amino acids: CASSPLAGAGELFF. CDR3 nucleotide sequence: TGTGCCAGCTCACCACTGGCGGGCGCCGGGGAGCTGTTTTTT.

This sequence joins TRBV19 and TRBJ1-2; 8 positions agree with TRBD1. The V and J ends lost 3 bases and 2 bases, in that order; junction bases with no gene match: 5. Germline V gene sequence: CDR1 LNHDA, CDR2 SQIVND (reference sequence). The CDR3 consists of 15 residues. The CDR3 sequence: CASSISGQVNYGYTF. The CDR3 coding sequence is TGTGCCAGTAGTATCTCGGGACAGGTCAACTATGGCTACACCTTC. Complete variable domain (other parts from reference TRBV19 and TRBJ1-2): DGGITQSPKYLFRKEGQNVTLSCEQNLNHDAMYWYRQDPGQGLRLIYYSQIVNDFQKGDIAEGYSVSREKKESFPLTVTSAQKNPTAFYLCASSISGQVNYGYTFGSGTRLTVV.